This TCR beta chain was captured by sequencing in a study of blood T cell repertoires in COVID-19. Study in general: The study drew acute and convalescent COVID-19 samples from the United States, Italy and Spain. Nucleic acid was either cDNA or gDNA, and it came from T cells, B-cell-depleted T cells, or PBMCs.

Original processing notes: How many nucleated cells were present was estimated from reference gene primer amplification. Libraries were prepared by immunoSEQ multiplex PCR; TCRdb keeps only in-frame clonotypes and omits some of them. The DNA gave D and trimming, while V, J and clone size come from that table. This sample has some 130,000 clones, with around 85% found just once. This CDR3 is 12 amino acids long. Deletions cut 1 base from V and 3 bases from J, with 4 bases between. Germline CDR1 is SGHRS and CDR2 is YFSETQ. The origin of this receptor is a human donor in a cohort sampled during active COVID-19. Input material: peripheral blood. The chain joins TRBV5-1 to TRBJ2-5, with no clear D. CDR3 amino acids: CASSLSEETQYF. The CDR3 DNA follows: TGCGCCAGCAGCTTGTCAGAAGAGACCCAGTACTTC.